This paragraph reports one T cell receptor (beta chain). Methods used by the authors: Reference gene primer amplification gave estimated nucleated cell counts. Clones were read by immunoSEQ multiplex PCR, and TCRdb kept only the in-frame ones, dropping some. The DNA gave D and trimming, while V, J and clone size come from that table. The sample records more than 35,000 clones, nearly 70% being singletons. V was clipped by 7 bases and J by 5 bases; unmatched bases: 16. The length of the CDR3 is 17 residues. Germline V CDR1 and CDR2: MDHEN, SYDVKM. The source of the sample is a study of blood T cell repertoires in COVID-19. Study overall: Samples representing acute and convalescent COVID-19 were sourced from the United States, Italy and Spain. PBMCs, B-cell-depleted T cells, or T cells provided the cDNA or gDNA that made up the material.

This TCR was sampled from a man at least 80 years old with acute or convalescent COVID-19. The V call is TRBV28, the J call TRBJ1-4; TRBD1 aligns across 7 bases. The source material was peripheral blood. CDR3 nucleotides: TGTGCCAGCATTCGGGCCAGTCGGGGACAGCTAAATGAAAAACTGTTTTTT. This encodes CASIRASRGQLNEKLFF.